This T cell receptor beta chain is from a study of CD8 T cells in Susac syndrome. Study outcomes and limitations: Only a relatively small number of individuals were included in the TCR sequencing and HLA analysis.

Of note for this clonotype: Its cognate antigen is unknown.

Germline V gives CDR1 DFQATT, CDR2 SNEGSKA (reference sequence). Deletions cut 3 bases from V and 8 bases from J, with 16 bases between. The CDR3 spans 14 residues. CD8+ and CD4+ T cells from blood underwent TCR beta sequencing. Bulk CD8+ and CD4+ cells came from magnetic negative isolation; CD8+ TEMRA by FACS. Random hexamers served to reverse transcribe roughly 0.45 to 1 ug RNA. TCRdb ran MiXCR on the immunoSEQ multiplex PCR reads and lists one entry per CDR3 protein. The sample lists around 71,000 distinct CDR3 sequences, roughly 95% occurring once. The receptor's source is a human donor with multiple sclerosis. The genes are TRBV20-1 and TRBJ1-4, with a weak D call TRBD1 (6 bases). The sample was CD4+ T cells from PBMCs. CDR3 bases: TGCAGTGCTAGGTTACAGGGAACACGCGAAAAACTGTTTTTT. It translates to CSARLQGTREKLFF.